This passage covers 3 T cell receptor beta chains from one sample sequenced in a study of blood T cell repertoires in COVID-19. Measured with immunoSEQ multiplex PCR; TCRdb has only the in-frame clones, and not every one. In the table there are about 210,000 clones, almost 90% of which are singletons. The sequencing input was peripheral blood. Receptor source: a man aged 18 to 35 with active or convalescent COVID-19.

The chain links TRBV3-1 (or the pseudogene TRBV3-2) to TRBJ2-3, with 10 bases lining up with TRBD2. This CDR3 region has 18 residues. V was clipped by 3 bases and J by 7 bases; unmatched bases: 16. Looked up from germline, CDR1 is LGHDT and CDR2 is YNNKEL (reference sequence). CDR3 nucleotides: TGTGCCAGCAGCCATGGTAGTAGCGGGAGGCGGCCCCCGAATACGCAGTATTTT. Residues: CASSHGSSGRRPPNTQYF.

The chain uses TRBV30 and TRBJ1-3; D unclear. This CDR3 is built from 15 residues. CDR1 is GTSNPN, CDR2 SVGIG, per germline (reference sequence). V was trimmed by 5 bases and J by 0 bases, leaving 14 bases between them. CDR3 sequence reads: CAWGFRGSSGNTIYF. CDR3 DNA: TGTGCCTGGGGTTTCCGAGGGAGCTCTGGAAACACCATATATTTT.

The rearrangement links TRBV27 to TRBJ2-6; D is undetermined. The CDR3 loop spans 19 amino acids. CDR1 and CDR2 (germline): MNHEY, SMNVEV (reference sequence). Trimming removed 1 base from V and 1 base from J, with 17 bases in between. The CDR3 DNA is TGTGCCAGCAGTTTATATGCAGGATTTGCCCAATCTGGGGCCAACGTCCTGACTTTC. Translation: CASSLYAGFAQSGANVLTF.